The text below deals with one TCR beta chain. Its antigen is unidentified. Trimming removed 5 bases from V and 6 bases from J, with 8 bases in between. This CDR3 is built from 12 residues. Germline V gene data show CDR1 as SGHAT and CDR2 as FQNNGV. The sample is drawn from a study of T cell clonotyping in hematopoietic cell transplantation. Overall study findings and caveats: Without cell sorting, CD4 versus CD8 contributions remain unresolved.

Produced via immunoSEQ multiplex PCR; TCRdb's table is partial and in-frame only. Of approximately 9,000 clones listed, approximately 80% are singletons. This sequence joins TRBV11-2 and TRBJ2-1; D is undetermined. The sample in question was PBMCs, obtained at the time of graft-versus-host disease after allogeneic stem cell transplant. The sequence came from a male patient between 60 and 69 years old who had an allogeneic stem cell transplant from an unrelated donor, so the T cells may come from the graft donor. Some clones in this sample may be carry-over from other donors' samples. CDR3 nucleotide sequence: TGTGCCAGCAGCCCGCGAAGCAATGAGCAGTTCTTC. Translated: CASSPRSNEQFF.